This T cell receptor beta chain was sequenced in a study of blood T cells in healthy people across ages. Concerning this clonotype: What it binds is unknown.

Total RNA, at least 5.5 micrograms per sample, came from PBMCs. A second PCR of about 7 to 11 cycles used a sample-barcoded 5' primer and a J-beta primer mix. Unique molecular identifiers of 12 random nucleotides labeled each cDNA. A single record per CDR3 protein comes from TCRdb applying MiXCR to the 5' RACE reads. The repertoire holds fewer than 950,000 distinct CDR3 sequences, around 36% seen once, with over 10% in the top ten. Findings and limits, study-wide: Relative to aged donors, long-lived donors carried more naive CD4+ cells and displayed higher diversity. Older age coincided with a roughly linear decline in TCR beta diversity per million T cells.

This CDR3 is built from 12 residues. The V end was cut by 1 base, the J end by 7 bases, with 5 bases between. Germline V gene lookup returns CDR1 LGHDT and CDR2 YNNKEL (reference sequence). The specimen was blood. The gene calls are TRBV3-1 and TRBJ2-1; no firm D call. This receptor was identified in a man between 18 and 35 years old in good health. The CDR3 here is CASSQAKNEQFF. CDR3 DNA: TGTGCCAGCAGCCAAGCCAAAAATGAGCAGTTCTTC.